The next 25 T cell receptor beta chains were all read from a single sample in a study of siplizumab effects on memory and regulatory T cells. Sequenced by immunoSEQ multiplex PCR; TCRdb stores in-frame clones only, minus some. The sample includes 100,000 or so clones, 92% of them seen just once. Sequencing was carried out using Tregs sorted from blood. These receptors all come from a human donor in good health.

The rearrangement links TRBV7-8 to TRBJ2-5; D might be TRBD2 (6 bases). V lost 5 bases, J lost 4 bases, and 20 bases lay in between. The CDR3 has 16 residues. Looked up from germline, CDR1 is SGHVS and CDR2 is FQNEAQ. Here the CDR3 DNA reads TGTGCCAGCAGCAGCGGAGGGGTGGCTACTTTAGAGACCCAGTACTTC. It specifies CASSSGGVATLETQYF.

The chain couples TRBV14 to TRBJ1-6; D is possibly TRBD1 (6 bases). V was clipped by 0 bases and J by 7 bases, with 13 bases between them. The CDR3 consists of 16 residues. The germline V gene has CDR1 SGHDN and CDR2 FVKESK. The CDR3 sequence: CASSQDQGQINSPLHF. The CDR3 bases are TGTGCCAGCAGCCAAGATCAAGGACAGATAAATTCACCCCTCCACTTT.

This chain's CDR3 is CATVTRGQIYGYTF. In nucleotides, the CDR3 is TGTGCCACCGTCACGAGGGGACAGATCTATGGCTACACCTTC. This chain uses TRBV28 with TRBJ1-2; 7 nucleotides line up with TRBD1. V was pared by 10 bases and J by 4 bases, with 12 bases of the junction left unmatched. This CDR3 contains 14 residues. Germline V gene sequence: CDR1 MDHEN, CDR2 SYDVKM.

The rearrangement joins TRBV7-2 to TRBJ1-4, with 8 bases aligning to TRBD1. Per germline, CDR1 SGHTA and CDR2 FQGNSA. The CDR3 loop spans 14 amino acids. Trimming cost V 3 bases and J 4 bases; bases outside gene matches: 1. The CDR3 sequence is CASSLGQDNEKLFF. The CDR3 DNA reads as TGTGCCAGCAGCTTGGGACAGGATAATGAAAAACTGTTTTTT.

The gene calls are TRBV18 and TRBJ2-1; D might be TRBD2 (6 bases). Germline loops: CDR1 KGHSH, CDR2 LQKENI. The CDR3 consists of 15 residues. The ends were cut back, 1 base at V and 6 bases at J, with 13 bases in the middle. The CDR3 DNA reads as TGTGCCAGCTCACCACGTGCCGGGAGTTCCAATGAGCAGTTCTTC. Its translation: CASSPRAGSSNEQFF.

V gene TRBV9 combines with J gene TRBJ2-2; D may be TRBD2 (7 bases). Germline loops: CDR1 SGDLS, CDR2 YYNGEE. V shed 3 bases and J shed 6 bases, with 18 bases lying between them. The CDR3 is 16 residues long. Written as DNA, the CDR3 is TGTGCCAGCAGCGCCCAAATGGGAGGGGGGCCCGGGGAGCTGTTTTTT. Protein sequence: CASSAQMGGGPGELFF.

The rearrangement uses TRBV5-1 and TRBJ2-1, with 7 bases that match TRBD2. The CDR3 length is 17 residues. J lost 0 bases, V lost 0 bases, and 6 bases had no gene match. Looked up from germline, CDR1 is SGHRS and CDR2 is YFSETQ. CDR3 DNA: TGCGCCAGCAGCTTGGTACCTAGCGGTCACTCCTACAATGAGCAGTTCTTC. Translated: CASSLVPSGHSYNEQFF.

The chain uses TRBV5-1 and TRBJ2-2; D call uncertain. CDR3 length: 15 amino acids. V was pared by 1 base and J by 3 bases, with 10 bases between. CDR1 SGHRS and CDR2 YFSETQ come from the germline V gene. The CDR3 DNA follows: TGCGCCAGCAGCTTGAATGGCGTCCACACCGGGGAGCTGTTTTTT. This encodes CASSLNGVHTGELFF.

V usage is TRBV10-1 and J usage is TRBJ2-3; either TRBD1 or TRBD2 may supply D (5 bases each). The CDR3 loop spans 15 amino acids. Trimming shortened V by 2 bases and J by 3 bases, and 12 bases separated the two germline ends. Germline assignment: CDR1 WNHNN and CDR2 SYGVQD (reference sequence). The CDR3, as DNA: TGCGCCAGCAGTGAGGCTGGGGGAGAGACAGATACGCAGTATTTT. The encoded protein is CASSEAGGETDTQYF.

CDR3 in amino acids: CATSRGGGGTDTQYF. The CDR3 nucleotides read TGTGCCACCAGCAGAGGGGGGGGTGGCACAGATACGCAGTATTTT. This chain joins TRBV15 and TRBJ2-3, with TRBD2 identical over 7 bases. The CDR3 contains 15 residues. Trimming at V came to 1 base and at J to 1 base, leaving 2 bases not matched to a gene. In germline, CDR1 is LNHNV, CDR2 YYDKDF (reference sequence).

The rearrangement links TRBV29-1 to TRBJ1-1; 7 bases align to TRBD1. CDR1 SQVTM and CDR2 ANQGSEA come from the germline V gene. The CDR3 sequence is 12 residues long. J was trimmed by 1 base and V by 5 bases; bases with no gene match: 1. This CDR3 reads CSVRTGNTEAFF. CDR3 in DNA: TGCAGCGTTCGGACAGGGAACACTGAAGCTTTCTTT. The full variable domain, rest sourced from reference TRBV29-1 and TRBJ1-1, is SAVISQKPSRDICQRGTSLTIQCQVDSQVTMMFWYRQQPGQSLTLIATANQGSEATYESGFVIDKFPISRPNLTFSTLTVSNMSPEDSSIYLCSVRTGNTEAFFGQGTRLTVV.

This rearrangement joins TRBV6-6 to TRBJ2-7; D may correspond to TRBD1 or TRBD2 (5 bases each). V lost 2 bases, J lost 0 bases, and 11 bases lay in between. This CDR3 has 15 amino acids. Looked up from germline, CDR1 is MNHNY and CDR2 is SVGAGI (reference sequence). The CDR3 here is CASSYGTHSSYEQYF. For the CDR3, the DNA is TGTGCCAGCAGTTACGGGACCCACAGCTCCTACGAGCAGTACTTC.

CDR3 bases: TGTGCCAGCAGCGTAGCGGGGGAGGAGACCCAGTACTTC. Translated: CASSVAGEETQYF. The rearrangement links TRBV9 to TRBJ2-5; a possible D gene is TRBD2 (6 bases). The germline gives CDR1 SGDLS, CDR2 YYNGEE. CDR3 length: 13 residues. V was cut by 0 bases and J by 5 bases, with 8 bases left in between.

This chain joins TRBV19 and TRBJ1-1, with D maybe TRBD1 (5 bases). Germline values: CDR1 LNHDA, CDR2 SQIVND (reference sequence). The CDR3 totals 16 residues. The germline V and J ends were trimmed by 7 bases and 0 bases, with 18 bases remaining between them. CDR3 residues: CASTFVGANVNTEAFF. CDR3 bases: TGTGCCAGTACGTTTGTAGGGGCCAATGTGAACACTGAAGCTTTCTTT.

The chain has TRBV20-1 and TRBJ1-2, with D hard to call. This CDR3 region has 11 residues. The germline V gene encodes CDR1 DFQATT and CDR2 SNEGSKA (reference sequence). V lost 3 bases, J lost 4 bases, and 6 bases lay in between. CDR3: CSARGFYGYTF. Written as DNA, the CDR3 is TGCAGTGCTAGGGGATTCTATGGCTACACCTTC.

The chain carries TRBV9 and TRBJ2-3; D is possibly TRBD1 (6 bases). The CDR3 totals 15 residues. Germline loops: CDR1 SGDLS, CDR2 YYNGEE. V lost 0 bases and J 5 bases, leaving 13 bases between the germline ends. The CDR3 DNA reads as TGTGCCAGCAGCGTAGAAGGGGGAGATAGAGATACGCAGTATTTT. Encoded protein: CASSVEGGDRDTQYF.

The chain has TRBV19 and TRBJ2-5; D is perhaps TRBD1 or TRBD2 (6 bases each). The J call is in doubt because the DNA end fits TRBJ2-7 better. The length of the CDR3 is 17 residues. Germline CDR1 is LNHDA and CDR2 is SQIVND (reference sequence). CDR3 in DNA: TGTGCCAGTACCATCAGTGGGGGGCTCTCCCCTCCTGGCGAGCAGTACTTC. Its translation is CASTISGGLSPPGEQYF.

This chain joins TRBV9 and TRBJ2-3, with D maybe TRBD2 (6 bases). Germline V lookup: CDR1 SGDLS, CDR2 YYNGEE. This CDR3 is 13 amino acids long. V was pared by 7 bases and J by 3 bases, with 12 bases between. The CDR3 sequence: CASGTGVTDTQYF. DNA for the CDR3: TGTGCCAGCGGGACGGGAGTGACAGATACGCAGTATTTT.

The CDR3 region is CASSLSLRAGGYNEQFF. The CDR3 nucleotides read TGTGCCAGCTCACTCTCCCTAAGAGCGGGAGGTTACAATGAGCAGTTCTTC. The V call is TRBV18, the J call TRBJ2-7, with 9 bases aligning to TRBD2. The J call may be mistaken, given a closer DNA end match to TRBJ2-1. CDR1 and CDR2 (germline): KGHSH, LQKENI. This CDR3 is 17 amino acids long.

The V gene is TRBV11-3, the J gene TRBJ2-1, with 8 positions matching TRBD2. This CDR3 is built from 15 residues. The V gene end was trimmed by 3 bases and the J gene end by 4 bases; junction bases not matched to a gene: 5. Looked up from germline, CDR1 is SGHNT and CDR2 is YENEEA. CDR3 in DNA: TGTGCCAGCAGCTTCTCCGGGACTAGATACAATGAGCAGTTCTTC. Translating gives CASSFSGTRYNEQFF.

J is TRBJ2-4 and V is TRBV5-1, with D tentatively TRBD1 (7 bases). Germline CDR1 SGHRS, CDR2 YFSETQ. Between the trimmed V and J ends, which lost 0 bases and 6 bases, there was a span of 19 bases. The CDR3 loop spans 17 amino acids. The CDR3 protein is CASSLEAGGPGGNIQYF. In DNA, the CDR3 is TGCGCCAGCAGCTTGGAGGCAGGGGGGCCCGGCGGAAACATTCAGTACTTC. The full variable domain, completed using reference TRBV5-1 and TRBJ2-4, is KAGVTQTPRYLIKTRGQQVTLSCSPISGHRSVSWYQQTPGQGLQFLFEYFSETQRNKGNFPGRFSGRQFSNSRSEMNVSTLELGDSALYLCASSLEAGGPGGNIQYFGAGTRLSVL.

V is TRBV5-1 and J is TRBJ1-5; D unresolved. The CDR3 is made up of 15 amino acids. V was clipped by 5 bases and J by 1 base, with 13 bases between them. Germline CDR1 and CDR2: SGHRS and YFSETQ. CDR3 residues: CASRFGMGSNQPQHF. The CDR3 DNA reads as TGCGCCAGCAGGTTTGGAATGGGGAGCAATCAGCCCCAGCATTTT.

V and J are TRBV2 and TRBJ1-4, with 7 nucleotides matching TRBD1. The CDR3 has 15 residues. V gave up 8 bases and J gave up 7 bases; unmatched junction bases: 13. Germline V lookup: CDR1 SNHLY, CDR2 FYNNEI. As DNA, the CDR3 is TGTGCCAGCCTTGAAGGACAGGCTGCGGGTGAAAAACTGTTTTTT. This codes for CASLEGQAAGEKLFF.

The rearrangement links TRBV18 to TRBJ1-1; D is unclear. The germline CDR1 and CDR2 sequences are KGHSH and LQKENI. Deletions cut 4 bases from V and 3 bases from J, with 9 bases between. The CDR3 extends over 13 amino acids. CDR3 amino acids: CASSQAVDTEAFF. The CDR3 region has the DNA TGTGCCAGCTCACAAGCGGTGGACACTGAAGCTTTCTTT.

The V call is TRBV6-5, the J call TRBJ1-5; D is possibly TRBD1 (6 bases). The CDR3 extends over 14 amino acids. CDR1 and CDR2 from the germline V gene are MNHEY and SVGAGI. Trimming cost V 3 bases and J 5 bases, with 11 bases left between them. The CDR3 coding sequence is TGTGCCAGCAGTTATCGGGGGCGCGATCAGCCCCAGCATTTT. This sequence encodes CASSYRGRDQPQHF.